The T cell receptor (beta chain) described here comes from a study of blood T cell repertoires in COVID-19. J was trimmed by 9 bases and V by 3 bases; bases with no gene match: 2. The CDR3 spans 13 residues. Germline CDR1 is SGHDT and CDR2 is YYEEEE. Sequencing used immunoSEQ multiplex PCR; TCRdb keeps in-frame clones, though not all of them. The sample has 200,000 to 300,000 clones, around 84% seen once. The receptor's source is a woman aged 55-75 years with COVID-19, enrolled during active disease. This chain connects TRBV5-6 to TRBJ1-6; 8 nucleotides match TRBD1. Sequenced material: peripheral blood. CDR3 DNA: TGTGCCAGCAGCTCGGACAGGGTTTCACCCCTCCACTTT. Amino acid sequence: CASSSDRVSPLHF.